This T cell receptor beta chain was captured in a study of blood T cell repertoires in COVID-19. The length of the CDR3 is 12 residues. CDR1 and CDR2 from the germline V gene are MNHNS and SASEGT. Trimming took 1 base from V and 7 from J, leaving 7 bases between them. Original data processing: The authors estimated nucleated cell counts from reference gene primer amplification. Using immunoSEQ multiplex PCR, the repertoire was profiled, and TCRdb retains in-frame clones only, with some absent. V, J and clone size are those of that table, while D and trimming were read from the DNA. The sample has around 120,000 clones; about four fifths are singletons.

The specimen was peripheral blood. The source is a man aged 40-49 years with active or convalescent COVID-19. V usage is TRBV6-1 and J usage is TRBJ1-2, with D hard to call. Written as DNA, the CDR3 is TGTGCCAGCAGTGAAGGGGCAATTGGCTACACCTTC. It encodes CASSEGAIGYTF.